This T cell receptor (beta chain) was recovered during a study of blood T cell repertoires in COVID-19 (dated by TCRdb to about 2020). Study-level background: The collaborator samples originated in the United States, Italy and Spain and spanned the acute and convalescent phases of COVID-19. Where available, HLA class I and class II types were obtained from metadata supplied by the sample provider rather than from assay-based typing. The dataset comprised deeply sampled blood TCRbeta repertoires from subjects exposed to, actively infected with, or recovered from COVID-19. A freely available public database, intended as a resource for researchers studying the immune response to SARS-CoV-2, is where the repertoires were released. The material from the prospective study consisted of cDNA or gDNA derived from T cells, B-cell-depleted T cells, or PBMCs. Nearly every sample came with metadata listing a de-identified subject ID, COVID-19 status, age in years and sex. The samples were drawn from the first 160 participants of the ongoing ImmuneRACE study and from more than 1,000 subjects provided by 6 global collaborators. General study outcomes and caveats: Clinical and demographic metadata were provided uncurated, with the amount varying by source and participant.

TCRbeta CDR3 regions were amplified from genomic DNA using the immunoSEQ Assay, a bias-controlled multiplex PCR. On the authors' methods: Within the assay, amplification of reference gene primers was used to estimate how many nucleated cells each sample contained. To quantify the absolute abundance of each unique TCRbeta CDR3 rearrangement, sequence reads were collapsed and filtered. For each sample, productive Simpson clonality was calculated by taking the square root of Simpson's diversity index across productive rearrangements. In TCRdb, the immuneACCESS table is reduced to in-frame sequences with V and J assigned. These tables do not hold every clone; where another copy was compared, an unresolved V gene accounts for under half, and the others remain unexplained. V, J and clone size are taken as reported in that table, and D and trimming were inferred from the DNA itself. The sample table lists under 200,000 clones, 86% of them with a count of one. The top ten clonotypes cover 10% to 11% of the sample.

V ends up 0 bases short and J 6 bases short, with an unmatched junction base count of 1. The germline V gene supplies CDR1 MNHEY and CDR2 SVGAGI. The CDR3 has 14 amino acids, counting the end cysteine and phenylalanine. Only the CDR3 DNA stays, 42 bases, in frame from base 1. To note about this clone: Its target antigen remains unknown. No base-level quality is on record; no much larger clone is a single base apart.

At one collaborating source in Seattle, patients were enrolled during active infection and were followed longitudinally through the course of disease. The collaborating institutions used their own protocols to collect whole blood in K2EDTA tubes. For TCRbeta analysis, collaborator samples were shipped as frozen whole blood, as isolated PBMCs, or as DNA extracted from either sample type. The sequencing sample was made of peripheral blood. The TCR comes from a woman aged 55-70 years with COVID-19, enrolled during active disease. The V gene is TRBV6-5 and the J gene is TRBJ1-4; the central 7 bases match TRBD1. The nucleotide sequence is TGTGCCAGCAGTTACTCGACAGGGTATGAAAAACTGTTTTTT. This yields the protein CASSYSTGYEKLFF.